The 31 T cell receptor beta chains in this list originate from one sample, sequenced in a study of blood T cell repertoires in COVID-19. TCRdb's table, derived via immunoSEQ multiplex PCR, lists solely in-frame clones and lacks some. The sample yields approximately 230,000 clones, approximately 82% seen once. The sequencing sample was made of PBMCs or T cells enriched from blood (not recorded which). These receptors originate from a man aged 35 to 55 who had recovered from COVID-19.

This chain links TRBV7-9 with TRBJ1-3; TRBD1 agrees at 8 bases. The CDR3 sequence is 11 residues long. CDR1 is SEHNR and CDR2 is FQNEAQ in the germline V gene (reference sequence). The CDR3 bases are TGTGCGAGCGGACAGGGAGGGTTGTGGTATTTT. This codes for CASGQGGLWYF.

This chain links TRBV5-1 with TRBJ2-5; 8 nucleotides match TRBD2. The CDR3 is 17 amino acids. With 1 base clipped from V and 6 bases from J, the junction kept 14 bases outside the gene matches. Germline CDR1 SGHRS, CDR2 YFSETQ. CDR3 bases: TGCGCCAGCAGCTTGTCCCTTACCACTAGCGGTGATCAGACCCAGTACTTC. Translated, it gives CASSLSLTTSGDQTQYF.

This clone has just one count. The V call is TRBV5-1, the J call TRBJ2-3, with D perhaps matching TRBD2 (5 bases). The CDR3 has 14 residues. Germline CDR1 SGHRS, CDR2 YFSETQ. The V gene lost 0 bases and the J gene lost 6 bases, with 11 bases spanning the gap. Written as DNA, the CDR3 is TGCGCCAGCAGCTTGGACGGGATTACGGATACGCAGTATTTT. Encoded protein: CASSLDGITDTQYF. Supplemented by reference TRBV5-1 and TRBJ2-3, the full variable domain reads KAGVTQTPRYLIKTRGQQVTLSCSPISGHRSVSWYQQTPGQGLQFLFEYFSETQRNKGNFPGRFSGRQFSNSRSEMNVSTLELGDSALYLCASSLDGITDTQYFGPGTRLTVL.

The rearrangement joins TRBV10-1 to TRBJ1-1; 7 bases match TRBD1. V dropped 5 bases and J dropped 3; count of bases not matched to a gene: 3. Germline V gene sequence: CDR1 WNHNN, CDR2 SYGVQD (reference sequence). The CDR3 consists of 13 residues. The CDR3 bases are TGCGCCAGCAGTTGGGACAGATACACTGAAGCTTTCTTT. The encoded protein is CASSWDRYTEAFF.

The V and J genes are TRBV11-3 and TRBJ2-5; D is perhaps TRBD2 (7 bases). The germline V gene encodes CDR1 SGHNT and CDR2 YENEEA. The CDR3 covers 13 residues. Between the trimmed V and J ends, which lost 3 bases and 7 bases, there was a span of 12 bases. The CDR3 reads CASSFGEGGTQYF. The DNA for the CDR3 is TGTGCCAGCAGCTTCGGGGAGGGGGGGACCCAGTACTTC.

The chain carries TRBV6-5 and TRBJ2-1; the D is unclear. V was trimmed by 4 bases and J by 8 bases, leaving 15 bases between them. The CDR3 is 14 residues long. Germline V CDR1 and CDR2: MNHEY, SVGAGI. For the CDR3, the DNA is TGTGCCAGCAGTTCACAACTTAGCTCCGATGAGCAGTTCTTC. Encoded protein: CASSSQLSSDEQFF.

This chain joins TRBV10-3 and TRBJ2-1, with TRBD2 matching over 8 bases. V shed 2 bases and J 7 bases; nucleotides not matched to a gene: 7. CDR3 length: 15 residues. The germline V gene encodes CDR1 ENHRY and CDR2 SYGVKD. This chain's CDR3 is CAISEEREIYNEQFF. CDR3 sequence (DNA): TGTGCCATCAGTGAGGAGCGGGAGATATATAATGAGCAGTTCTTC.

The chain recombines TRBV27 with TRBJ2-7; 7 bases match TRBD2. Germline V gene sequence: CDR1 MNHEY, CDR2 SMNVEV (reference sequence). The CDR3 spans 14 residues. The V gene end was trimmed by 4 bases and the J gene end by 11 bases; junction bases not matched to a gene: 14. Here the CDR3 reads CASSSPGTTRSKYF. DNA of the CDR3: TGTGCCAGCAGTTCTCCCGGGACTACAAGGTCGAAGTACTTC.

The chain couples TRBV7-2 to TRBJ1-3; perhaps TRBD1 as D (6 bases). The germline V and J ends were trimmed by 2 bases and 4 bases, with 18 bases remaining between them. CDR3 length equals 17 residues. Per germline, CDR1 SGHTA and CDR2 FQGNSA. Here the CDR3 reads CASSLKAQGLSGNTIYF. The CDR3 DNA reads TGTGCCAGCAGCTTAAAGGCCCAGGGGCTATCAGGAAACACCATATATTTT.

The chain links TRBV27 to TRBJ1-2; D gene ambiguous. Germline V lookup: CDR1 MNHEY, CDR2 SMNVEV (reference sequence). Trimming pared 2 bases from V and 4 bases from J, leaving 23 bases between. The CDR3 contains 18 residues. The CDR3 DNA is TGTGCCAGCAGTTTAGAAGCCCCCTTATCTCCAGGCGCCTATGGCTACACCTTC. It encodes CASSLEAPLSPGAYGYTF.

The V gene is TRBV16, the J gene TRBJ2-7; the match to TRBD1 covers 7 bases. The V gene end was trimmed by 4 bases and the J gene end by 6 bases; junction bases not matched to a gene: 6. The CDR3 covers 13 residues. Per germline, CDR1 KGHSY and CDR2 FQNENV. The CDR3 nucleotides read TGTGCCAGCAGCCGCCAGACAGGGAGCGAGCAGTACTTC. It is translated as CASSRQTGSEQYF.

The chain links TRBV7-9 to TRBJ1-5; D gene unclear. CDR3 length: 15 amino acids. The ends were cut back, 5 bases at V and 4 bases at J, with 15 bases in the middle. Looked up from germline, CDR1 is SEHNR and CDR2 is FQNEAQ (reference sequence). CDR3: CASSPPGPGNQPQHF. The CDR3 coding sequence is TGTGCCAGCAGCCCCCCTGGGCCGGGAAATCAGCCCCAGCATTTT.

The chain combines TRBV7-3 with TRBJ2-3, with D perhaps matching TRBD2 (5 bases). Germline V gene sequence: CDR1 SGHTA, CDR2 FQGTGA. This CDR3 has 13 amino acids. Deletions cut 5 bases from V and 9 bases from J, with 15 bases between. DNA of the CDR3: TGTGCCAGCAGCCCCACCCCAAGGGAGACGCAGTATTTT. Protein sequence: CASSPTPRETQYF. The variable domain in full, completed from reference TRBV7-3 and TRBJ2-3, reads GAGVSQTPSNKVTEKGKYVELRCDPISGHTALYWYRQSLGQGPEFLIYFQGTGAADDSGLPNDRFFAVRPEGSVSTLKIQRTERGDSAVYLCASSPTPRETQYFGPGTRLTVL.

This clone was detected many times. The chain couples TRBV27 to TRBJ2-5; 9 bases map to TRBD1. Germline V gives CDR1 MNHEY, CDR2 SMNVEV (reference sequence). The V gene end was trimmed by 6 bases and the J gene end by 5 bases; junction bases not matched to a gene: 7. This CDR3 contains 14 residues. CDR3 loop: CASSLYRGQETQYF. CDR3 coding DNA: TGTGCCAGCAGCCTATACAGGGGGCAGGAGACCCAGTACTTC.

In nucleotides, the CDR3 is TGTGCCATCAGTGATGTAGCGGGGGGTGAGCAGTTCTTC. Translation: CAISDVAGGEQFF. This chain uses TRBV10-3 with TRBJ2-1; 10 bases line up with TRBD2. This CDR3 region has 13 residues. Germline CDR1 ENHRY, CDR2 SYGVKD. V shed 3 bases, J shed 9 bases, and the junction held 2 bases outside the gene matches.

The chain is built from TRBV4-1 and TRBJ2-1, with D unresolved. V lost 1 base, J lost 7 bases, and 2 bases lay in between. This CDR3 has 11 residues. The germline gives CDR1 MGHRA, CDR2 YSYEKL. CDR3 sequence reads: CASSQANEQFF. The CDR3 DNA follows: TGCGCCAGCAGCCAAGCGAATGAGCAGTTCTTC.

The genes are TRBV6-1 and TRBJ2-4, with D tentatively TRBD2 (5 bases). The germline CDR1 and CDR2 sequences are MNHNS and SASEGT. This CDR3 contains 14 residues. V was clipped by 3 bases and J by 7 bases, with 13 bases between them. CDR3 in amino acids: CASSERGSGNIQYF. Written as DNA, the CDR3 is TGTGCCAGCAGTGAGAGAGGGTCCGGGAACATTCAGTACTTC.

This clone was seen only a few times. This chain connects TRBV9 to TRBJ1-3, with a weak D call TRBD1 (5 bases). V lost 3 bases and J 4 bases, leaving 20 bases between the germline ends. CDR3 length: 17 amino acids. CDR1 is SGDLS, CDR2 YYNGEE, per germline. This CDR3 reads CASSAQIQGGKGNTIYF. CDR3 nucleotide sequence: TGTGCCAGCAGCGCTCAAATCCAGGGTGGAAAAGGAAACACCATATATTTT.

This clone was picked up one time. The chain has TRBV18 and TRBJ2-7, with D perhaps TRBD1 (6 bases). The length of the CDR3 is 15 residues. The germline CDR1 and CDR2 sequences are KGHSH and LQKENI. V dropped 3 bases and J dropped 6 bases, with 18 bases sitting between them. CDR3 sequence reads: CASSPRPDSGVEQYF. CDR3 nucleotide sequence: TGTGCCAGCTCACCCCGGCCGGACAGTGGAGTCGAGCAGTACTTC.

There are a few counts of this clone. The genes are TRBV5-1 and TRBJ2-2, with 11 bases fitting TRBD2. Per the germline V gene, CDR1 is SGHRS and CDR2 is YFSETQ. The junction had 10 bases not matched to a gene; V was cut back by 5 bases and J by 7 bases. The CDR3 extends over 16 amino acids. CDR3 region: CASRRASGGTHGELFF. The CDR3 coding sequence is TGCGCCAGCAGGCGGGCTAGCGGGGGGACCCACGGGGAGCTGTTTTTT.

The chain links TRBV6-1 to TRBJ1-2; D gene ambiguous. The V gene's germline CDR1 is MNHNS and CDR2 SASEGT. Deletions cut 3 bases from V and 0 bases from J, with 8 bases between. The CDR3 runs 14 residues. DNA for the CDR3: TGTGCCAGCAGTGAGGGTCAGGCTAACTATGGCTACACCTTC. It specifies CASSEGQANYGYTF.

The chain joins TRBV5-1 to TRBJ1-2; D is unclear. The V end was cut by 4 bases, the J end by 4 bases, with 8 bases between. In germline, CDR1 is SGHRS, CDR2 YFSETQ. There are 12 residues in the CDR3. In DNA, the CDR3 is TGCGCCAGCAGCGCGGCCGTCTATGGCTACACCTTC. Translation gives CASSAAVYGYTF.

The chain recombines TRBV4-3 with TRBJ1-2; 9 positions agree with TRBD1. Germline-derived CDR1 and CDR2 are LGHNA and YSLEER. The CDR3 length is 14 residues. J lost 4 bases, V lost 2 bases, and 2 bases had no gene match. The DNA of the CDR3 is TGCGCCAGCAGCCAAACAGGGGGCGGCTATGGCTACACCTTC. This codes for CASSQTGGGYGYTF.

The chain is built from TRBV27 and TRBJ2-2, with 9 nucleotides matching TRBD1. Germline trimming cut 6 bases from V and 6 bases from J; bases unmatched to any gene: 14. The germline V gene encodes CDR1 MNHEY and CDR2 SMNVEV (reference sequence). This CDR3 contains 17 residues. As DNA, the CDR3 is TGTGCCAGCAGAACAGGGGGCGGGTTGCGAGCCGCCGGGGAGCTGTTTTTT. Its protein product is CASRTGGGLRAAGELFF.

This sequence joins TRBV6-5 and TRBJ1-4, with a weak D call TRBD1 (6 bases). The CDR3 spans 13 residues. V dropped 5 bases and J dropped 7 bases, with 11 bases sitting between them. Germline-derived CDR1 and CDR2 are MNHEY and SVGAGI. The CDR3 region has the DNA TGTGCCAGCAGTAATGGCAGGGGTGAAAAACTGTTTTTT. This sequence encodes CASSNGRGEKLFF.

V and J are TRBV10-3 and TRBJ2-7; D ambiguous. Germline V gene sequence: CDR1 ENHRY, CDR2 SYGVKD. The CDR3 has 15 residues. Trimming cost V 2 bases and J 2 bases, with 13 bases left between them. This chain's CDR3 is CAISEVRVAAYEQYF. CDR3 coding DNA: TGTGCCATCAGTGAGGTTCGTGTAGCAGCCTACGAGCAGTACTTC.

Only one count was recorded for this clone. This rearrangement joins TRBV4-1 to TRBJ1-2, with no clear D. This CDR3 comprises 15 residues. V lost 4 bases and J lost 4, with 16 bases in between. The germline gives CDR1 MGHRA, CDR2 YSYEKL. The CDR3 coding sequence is TGCGCCAGCAGCCTACAAGATGAGGGTCTCTATGGCTACACCTTC. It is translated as CASSLQDEGLYGYTF.

The CDR3, as DNA: TGTGCCAGCAGCTCGACGCGGAATGAGCAGTTCTTC. Its protein product is CASSSTRNEQFF. The chain uses TRBV7-3 and TRBJ2-1; D gene uncertain. The V end was cut by 4 bases, the J end by 7 bases, with 8 bases between. CDR3 length: 12 amino acids. The germline V gene encodes CDR1 SGHTA and CDR2 FQGTGA. The entire variable domain, with the rest obtained from reference TRBV7-3 and TRBJ2-1, is as follows: GAGVSQTPSNKVTEKGKYVELRCDPISGHTALYWYRQSLGQGPEFLIYFQGTGAADDSGLPNDRFFAVRPEGSVSTLKIQRTERGDSAVYLCASSSTRNEQFFGPGTRLTVL.

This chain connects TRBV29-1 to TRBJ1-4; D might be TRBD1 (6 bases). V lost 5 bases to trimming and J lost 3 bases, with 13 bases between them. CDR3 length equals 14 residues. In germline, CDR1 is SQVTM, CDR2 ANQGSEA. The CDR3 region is CSVLQGESNEKLFF. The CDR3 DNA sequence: TGCAGCGTTTTACAGGGCGAATCTAATGAAAAACTGTTTTTT.

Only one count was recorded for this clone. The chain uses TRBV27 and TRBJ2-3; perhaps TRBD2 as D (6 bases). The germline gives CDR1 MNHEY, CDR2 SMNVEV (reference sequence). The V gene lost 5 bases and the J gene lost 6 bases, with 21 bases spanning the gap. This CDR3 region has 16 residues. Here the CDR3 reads CASSPLGGEAADTQYF. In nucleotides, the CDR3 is TGTGCCAGCAGTCCGTTGGGTGGGGAGGCGGCCGATACGCAGTATTTT.

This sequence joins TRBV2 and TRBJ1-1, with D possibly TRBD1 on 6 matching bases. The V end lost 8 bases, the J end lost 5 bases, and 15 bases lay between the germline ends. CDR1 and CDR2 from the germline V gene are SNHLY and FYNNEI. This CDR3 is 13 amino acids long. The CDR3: CASRNREGTEAFF. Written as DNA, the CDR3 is TGTGCCAGCCGCAACAGGGAAGGAACTGAAGCTTTCTTT.